The clone carrying this TCR beta chain was recorded at least ten times. The data derive from a study of T cells in Graves' hyperthyroidism and ophthalmopathy. For the study at large: Peripheral blood sampling occurred at initial diagnosis, before any treatment.

Uncontrolled infections, other autoimmune diseases, pregnancy or lactation led to exclusion of patients. It was RNA transcripts that yielded the amplified TCR beta CDR3 regions. The HTBI primer set was used in a first-round RT-PCR of the TCR CDR3. TCRdb analysed the multiplex PCR reads with MiXCR anew, one entry per CDR3 protein. Among 400,000 to 500,000 distinct CDR3 sequences listed, roughly an eighth were seen once. V was shortened by 5 bases and J by 2 bases, with 16 bases between the two germline ends. CDR1 MNHEY and CDR2 SMNVEV come from the germline V gene (reference sequence). This CDR3 is 15 amino acids long.

The TCR originated in a woman younger than 30 with Graves' hyperthyroidism. V is TRBV27 and J is TRBJ2-7; no clear D gene. Sequenced: blood. The CDR3, as DNA: TGTGCCAGCAGTCCCTCAGGTGAAGGGACCTACGAGCAGTACTTC. Its protein product is CASSPSGEGTYEQYF.